The 22 T cell receptor beta chains reported below all come from one sample, sequenced in a study of T-cell reconstitution after alpha-beta-depleted transplantation in children. Unique molecular identifiers were used in preparing the TCRbeta library. TCRdb fed the PCR reads into MiXCR, producing one record per CDR3 protein. Counted here are nearly 350,000 distinct CDR3 sequences, roughly 17% occurring once; the ten biggest clones make up around 38%. Material: PBMCs, mostly from graft donor cells, obtained 360 days after TCRalphabeta/CD19-depleted stem cell transplant. These receptors originate from a male patient aged 2-10 years who had a stem cell transplant for acute lymphoblastic leukemia, so the T cells may come from the graft donor.

This rearrangement joins TRBV4-3 to TRBJ2-1, with 7 nucleotides matching TRBD2. Germline V lookup: CDR1 LGHNA, CDR2 YSLEER. V shed 4 bases and J 2 bases; nucleotides not matched to a gene: 5. The CDR3 spans 15 residues. The CDR3: CASSRGSSPYNEQFF. CDR3 nucleotide sequence: TGCGCCAGCAGCCGCGGGAGTTCACCCTACAATGAGCAGTTCTTC.

At least ten counts were recorded for this clonotype. The chain recombines TRBV5-1 with TRBJ2-7; D remains ambiguous. This CDR3 spans 14 amino acids. Per germline, CDR1 SGHRS and CDR2 YFSETQ. V was pared by 2 bases and J by 0 bases, with 9 bases between. In DNA form, the CDR3 reads TGCGCCAGCAGCTTTGGCACCAGCTCCTACGAGCAGTACTTC. Translated: CASSFGTSSYEQYF.

This clonotype was observed a handful of times. J is TRBJ1-5 and V is TRBV12-3 or TRBV12-4; unclear D gene. The CDR3 is made up of 15 amino acids. V lost 1 base, J lost 11 bases, and 18 bases lay in between. The CDR3 spells CASSLGVAVTESQHF. The CDR3 DNA follows: TGTGCCAGCAGTTTAGGGGTTGCCGTGACGGAGTCCCAGCATTTT.

This chain joins TRBV12-3 or TRBV12-4 and TRBJ1-1; 11 nucleotides match TRBD1. The CDR3 is 14 amino acids. The V segment lost 7 bases and the J segment 6 bases; nucleotides outside the gene matches: 7. The CDR3 protein is CASTTDRGRPEAFF. For the CDR3, the DNA is TGTGCCAGCACTACGGACAGGGGGCGTCCTGAAGCTTTCTTT.

The V gene is TRBV24-1, the J gene TRBJ2-7; 7 nucleotides agree with TRBD1. Unmatched junction bases numbered 7, after V lost 3 bases and J lost 0 bases. CDR3 length: 16 amino acids. Germline loops: CDR1 KGHDR, CDR2 SFDVKD. The CDR3 spells CATSDVSTGHSYEQYF. CDR3 DNA: TGTGCCACCAGTGATGTGTCGACAGGGCACTCCTACGAGCAGTACTTC.

This clonotype showed up many times. This chain uses TRBV20-1 with TRBJ2-2; maybe TRBD2 (6 bases). The CDR3 is 16 amino acids. V was pared by 3 bases and J by 0 bases, with 14 bases between. Looked up from germline, CDR1 is DFQATT and CDR2 is SNEGSKA (reference sequence). As DNA, the CDR3 is TGCAGTGCTAGCGGGGGAGCAGGGACGAACACCGGGGAGCTGTTTTTT. It codes for CSASGGAGTNTGELFF.

This clonotype occurred many times. The chain carries TRBV12-3 or TRBV12-4 and TRBJ2-1; TRBD2 matches 7 bases. V lost 7 bases and J lost 9; bases outside the gene matches: 9. This CDR3 spans 13 amino acids. The CDR3 spells CASTHGTIGEQFF. The CDR3 nucleotides read TGTGCCAGCACCCATGGGACTATTGGTGAGCAGTTCTTC.

This clonotype has just a few counts. The chain is built from TRBV5-1 and TRBJ2-7; D gene unclear. The V gene lost 5 bases and the J gene lost 0 bases, with 15 bases spanning the gap. Germline V CDR1 and CDR2: SGHRS, YFSETQ. The CDR3 covers 15 residues. CDR3 DNA sequence: TGCGCCAGCAGGTTTCGACGTTACCCCTCCTACGAGCAGTACTTC. Its translation: CASRFRRYPSYEQYF.

J is TRBJ2-1 and V is TRBV7-2, with D maybe TRBD1 (6 bases). Trimming took off 5 bases at V and 6 bases at J, with 17 bases between the two ends. This CDR3 has 15 residues. Germline CDR1 and CDR2: SGHTA and FQGNSA. CDR3 bases: TGTGCCAGCAGCCCTGGACAGTCTTCAGGCAATGAGCAGTTCTTC. Encoded protein: CASSPGQSSGNEQFF.

The chain has TRBV7-3 and TRBJ2-2; D not resolved. V dropped 2 bases and J dropped 6 bases, with 7 bases sitting between them. Germline CDR1 and CDR2: SGHTA and FQGTGA. This CDR3 comprises 13 residues. In nucleotides, the CDR3 is TGTGCCAGCAGCTTATCCCCGGCCGGGGAGCTGTTTTTT. Translating it yields CASSLSPAGELFF.

In the case of this clonotype: Germline is not matched at one junction end, which may reflect a read error. The chain uses TRBV12-3 or TRBV12-4 and TRBJ2-1; D is undetermined. The CDR3 spans 9 residues. The CDR3: CASKSGRLF. The CDR3 DNA is TGTGCCAGCAAGAGTGGTAGGCTCTTC.

This clonotype came up a few times. V gene TRBV4-3 combines with J gene TRBJ2-3; unclear D gene. Per germline, CDR1 LGHNA and CDR2 YSLEER. V lost 0 bases and J lost 0, with 7 bases in between. This CDR3 spans 15 amino acids. CDR3 amino acids: CASSQDQLSTDTQYF. The CDR3 DNA is TGCGCCAGCAGCCAAGATCAACTAAGCACAGATACGCAGTATTTT.

As for this clonotype: This may arise from a read error, as a much more abundant clone is one base away. The V call is TRBV29-1, the J call TRBJ2-5; the match to TRBD2 covers 10 bases. Germline V gene sequence: CDR1 SQVTM, CDR2 ANQGSEA. This CDR3 contains 12 residues. The CDR3 spells CSVAGGRETRYF. The CDR3 DNA sequence: TGCAGCGTAGCGGGAGGGCGAGAGACCCGGTACTTC.

The V gene is TRBV7-3, the J gene TRBJ2-2; possible D gene TRBD1, 6 bases. The CDR3 sequence is 15 residues long. Looked up from germline, CDR1 is SGHTA and CDR2 is FQGTGA. V was trimmed by 1 base and J by 6 bases, leaving 12 bases between them. For the CDR3, the DNA is TGTGCCAGCAGCTTAATGGGACAAGGGGCCGGGGAGCTGTTTTTT. Protein: CASSLMGQGAGELFF.

This clonotype has only a few counts. In DNA form, the CDR3 reads TGCGCCAGCAGCGCTAGCGGGGTCACAGATACGCAGTATTTT. Protein product: CASSASGVTDTQYF. This chain joins TRBV5-1 and TRBJ2-3, with 9 bases aligning to TRBD2. V shed 4 bases, J shed 2 bases, and the junction held 2 bases outside the gene matches. Germline CDR1 reads SGHRS; CDR2 reads YFSETQ. This CDR3 has 14 residues.

The chain's CDR3 is CASSVGSPGLASYNEQFF. For the CDR3, the DNA is TGTGCCAGCAGCGTAGGGAGTCCGGGACTAGCGTCTTACAATGAGCAGTTCTTC. This rearrangement joins TRBV9 to TRBJ2-1, with 10 bases identical to TRBD2. The CDR3 covers 18 residues. From germline, CDR1 is SGDLS and CDR2 YYNGEE. V lost 0 bases and J lost 4; bases outside the gene matches: 10.

The J gene is TRBJ2-1, the V gene TRBV4-1; 8 bases fit TRBD2. CDR3 length: 16 residues. Trimming cost V 3 bases and J 9 bases; bases outside gene matches: 13. CDR1 is MGHRA, CDR2 YSYEKL, per germline. The CDR3 DNA follows: TGCGCCAGCAGCCATGAATTGACGGGAGGGCCGGTTGAGCAGTTCTTC. As protein: CASSHELTGGPVEQFF.

This clonotype was counted many times. This chain uses TRBV11-2 with TRBJ2-1, with D maybe TRBD2 (5 bases). Trimming removed 5 bases from V and 8 bases from J, with 10 bases in between. Germline loops: CDR1 SGHAT, CDR2 FQNNGV. CDR3 length: 12 amino acids. The CDR3 spells CASSQLGDEQFF. CDR3 coding DNA: TGTGCCAGCAGCCAACTAGGCGATGAGCAGTTCTTC. Full variable domain (remainder filled in from reference TRBV11-2 and TRBJ2-1): EAGVAQSPRYKIIEKRQSVAFWCNPISGHATLYWYQQILGQGPKLLIQFQNNGVVDDSQLPKDRFSAERLKGVDSTLKIQPAKLEDSAVYLCASSQLGDEQFFGPGTRLTVL.

This clonotype was seen ten or more times. The J gene is TRBJ2-2, the V gene TRBV4-2; a weak D match, TRBD1 (6 bases). Trimming removed 3 bases from V and 5 bases from J, with 19 bases in between. Germline V gene lookup returns CDR1 LGHNA and CDR2 YNFKEQ. The CDR3 has 17 amino acids. CDR3: CASSHPSGGGQTGELFF. The CDR3 DNA reads as TGTGCCAGCAGCCACCCCTCAGGTGGAGGACAGACCGGGGAGCTGTTTTTT.

This clonotype was seen just once. The CDR3 coding sequence is TGTGCCACCATCAGGGCGGGACTAGCGGGAGGGCCCGGCTACAATGAGCAGTTCTTC. Its protein product is CATIRAGLAGGPGYNEQFF. The chain carries TRBV24-1 and TRBJ2-1, with 16 bases identical to TRBD2. The CDR3 contains 19 residues. V gave up 8 bases and J gave up 3 bases; unmatched junction bases: 12. Germline CDR1 reads KGHDR; CDR2 reads SFDVKD.

V gene TRBV18 combines with J gene TRBJ2-2; D is unclear. V dropped 2 bases and J dropped 1 base, with 5 bases sitting between them. This CDR3 contains 14 residues. Per the germline V gene, CDR1 is KGHSH and CDR2 is LQKENI. The CDR3 DNA is TGTGCCAGCTCACCAGCAGGGAACACCGGGGAGCTGTTTTTT. Amino acid sequence: CASSPAGNTGELFF.

This sequence joins TRBV9 and TRBJ2-1; D is unclear. Per germline, CDR1 SGDLS and CDR2 YYNGEE. V dropped 0 bases and J dropped 8 bases, with 9 bases sitting between them. The CDR3 has 13 amino acids. The CDR3 loop reads CASSVEDPYEQFF. The CDR3 bases are TGTGCCAGCAGCGTAGAGGACCCGTATGAGCAGTTCTTC.